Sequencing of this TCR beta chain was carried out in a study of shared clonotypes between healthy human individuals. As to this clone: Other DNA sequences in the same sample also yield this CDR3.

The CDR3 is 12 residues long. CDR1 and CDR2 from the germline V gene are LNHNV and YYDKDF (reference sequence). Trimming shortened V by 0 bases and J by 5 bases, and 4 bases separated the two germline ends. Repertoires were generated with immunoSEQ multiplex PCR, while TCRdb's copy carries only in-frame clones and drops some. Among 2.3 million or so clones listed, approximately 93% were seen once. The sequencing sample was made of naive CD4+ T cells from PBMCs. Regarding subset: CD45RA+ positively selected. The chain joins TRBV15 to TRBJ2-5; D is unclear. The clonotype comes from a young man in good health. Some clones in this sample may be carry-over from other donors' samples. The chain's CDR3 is CATSRDRETQYF. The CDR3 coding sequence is TGTGCCACCAGCAGAGACCGGGAGACCCAGTACTTC.